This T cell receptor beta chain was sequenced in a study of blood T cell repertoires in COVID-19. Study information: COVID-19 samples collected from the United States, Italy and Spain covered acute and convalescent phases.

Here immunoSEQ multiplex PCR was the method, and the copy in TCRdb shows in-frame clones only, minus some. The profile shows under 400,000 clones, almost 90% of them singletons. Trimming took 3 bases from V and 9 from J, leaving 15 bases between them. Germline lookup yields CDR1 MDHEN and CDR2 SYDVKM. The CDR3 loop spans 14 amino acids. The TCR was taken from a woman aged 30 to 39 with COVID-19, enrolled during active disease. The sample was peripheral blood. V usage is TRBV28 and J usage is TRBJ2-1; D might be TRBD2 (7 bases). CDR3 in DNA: TGTGCCAGCAGTTTTACACTAGGGGGGGGTGAGCAGTTCTTC. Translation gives CASSFTLGGGEQFF.